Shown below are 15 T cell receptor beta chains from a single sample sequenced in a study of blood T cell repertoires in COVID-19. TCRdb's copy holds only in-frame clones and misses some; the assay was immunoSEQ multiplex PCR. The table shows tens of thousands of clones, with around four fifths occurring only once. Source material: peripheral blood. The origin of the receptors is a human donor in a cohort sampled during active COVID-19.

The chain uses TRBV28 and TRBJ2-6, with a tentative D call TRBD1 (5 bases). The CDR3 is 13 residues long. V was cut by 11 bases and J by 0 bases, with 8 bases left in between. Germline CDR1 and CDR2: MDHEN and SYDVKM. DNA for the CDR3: TGTGCCGGGGCCCCCTCTGGGGCCAACGTCCTGACTTTC. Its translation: CAGAPSGANVLTF.

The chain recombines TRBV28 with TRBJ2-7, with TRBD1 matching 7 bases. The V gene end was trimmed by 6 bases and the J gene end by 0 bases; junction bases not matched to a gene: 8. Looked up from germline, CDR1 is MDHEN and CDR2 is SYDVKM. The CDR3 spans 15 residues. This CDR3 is CASSSRGSSSYEQYF. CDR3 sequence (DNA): TGTGCCAGCAGCTCCAGGGGGTCCAGCTCCTACGAGCAGTACTTC.

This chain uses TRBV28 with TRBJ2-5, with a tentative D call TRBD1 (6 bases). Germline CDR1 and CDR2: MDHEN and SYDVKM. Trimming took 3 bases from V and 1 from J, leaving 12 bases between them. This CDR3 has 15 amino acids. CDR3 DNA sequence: TGTGCCAGCAGTTTTTTGAGGGGGTCCCAAGAGACCCAGTACTTC. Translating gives CASSFLRGSQETQYF.

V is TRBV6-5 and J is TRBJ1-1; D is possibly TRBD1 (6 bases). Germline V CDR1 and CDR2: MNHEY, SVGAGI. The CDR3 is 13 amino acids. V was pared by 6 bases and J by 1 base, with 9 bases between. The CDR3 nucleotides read TGTGCCAGCAGCACACAGGGGAACACTGAAGCTTTCTTT. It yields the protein CASSTQGNTEAFF.

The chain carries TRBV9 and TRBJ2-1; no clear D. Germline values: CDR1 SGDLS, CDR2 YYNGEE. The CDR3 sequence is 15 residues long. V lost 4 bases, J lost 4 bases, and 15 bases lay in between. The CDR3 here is CASSPGGFSYNEQFF. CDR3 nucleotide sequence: TGTGCCAGCAGCCCCGGCGGATTCTCTTACAATGAGCAGTTCTTC.

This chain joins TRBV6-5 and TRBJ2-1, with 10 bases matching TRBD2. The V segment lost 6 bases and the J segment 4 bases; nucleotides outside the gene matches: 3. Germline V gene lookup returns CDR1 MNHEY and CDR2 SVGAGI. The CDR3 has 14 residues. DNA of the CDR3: TGTGCCAGCAGCCTGACTAGCGGGTACAATGAGCAGTTCTTC. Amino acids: CASSLTSGYNEQFF.

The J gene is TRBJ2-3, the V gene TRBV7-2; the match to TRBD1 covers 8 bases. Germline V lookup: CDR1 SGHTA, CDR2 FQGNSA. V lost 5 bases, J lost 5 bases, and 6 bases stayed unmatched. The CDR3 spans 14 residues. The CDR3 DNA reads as TGTGCCAGCAGCCTGGACAGGGCGGGAGATACGCAGTATTTT. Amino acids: CASSLDRAGDTQYF.

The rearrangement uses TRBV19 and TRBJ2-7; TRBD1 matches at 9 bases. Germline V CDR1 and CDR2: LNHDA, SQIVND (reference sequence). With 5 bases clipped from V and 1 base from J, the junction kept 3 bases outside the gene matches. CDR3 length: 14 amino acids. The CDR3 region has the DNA TGTGCCAGTAGTCTGGGACAGGGTTCCTACGAGCAGTACTTC. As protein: CASSLGQGSYEQYF.

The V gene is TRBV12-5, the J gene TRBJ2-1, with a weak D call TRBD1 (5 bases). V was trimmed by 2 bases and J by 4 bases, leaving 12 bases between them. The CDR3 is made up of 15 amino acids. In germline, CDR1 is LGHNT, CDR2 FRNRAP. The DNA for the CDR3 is TGTGCTAGTGGTTTGTTAACAGGTTTATACAATGAGCAGTTCTTC. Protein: CASGLLTGLYNEQFF.

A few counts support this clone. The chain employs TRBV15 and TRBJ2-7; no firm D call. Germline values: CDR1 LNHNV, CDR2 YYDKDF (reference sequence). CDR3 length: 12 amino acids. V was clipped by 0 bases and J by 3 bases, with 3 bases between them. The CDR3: CATSRDHYEQYF. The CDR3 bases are TGTGCCACCAGCAGAGATCACTACGAGCAGTACTTC.

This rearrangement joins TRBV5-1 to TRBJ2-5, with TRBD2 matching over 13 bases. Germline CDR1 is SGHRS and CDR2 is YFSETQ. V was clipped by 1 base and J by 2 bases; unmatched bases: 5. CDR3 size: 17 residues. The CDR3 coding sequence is TGCGCCAGCAGCTTGCCGGGACTAGCGGGACGGCAAGAGACCCAGTACTTC. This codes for CASSLPGLAGRQETQYF.

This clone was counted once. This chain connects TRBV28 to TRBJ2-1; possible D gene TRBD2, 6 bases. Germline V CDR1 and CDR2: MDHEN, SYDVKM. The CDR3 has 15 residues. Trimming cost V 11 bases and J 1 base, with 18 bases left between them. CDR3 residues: CASQRGGQSYNEQFF. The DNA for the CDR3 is TGTGCCTCCCAAAGGGGAGGCCAATCCTACAATGAGCAGTTCTTC.

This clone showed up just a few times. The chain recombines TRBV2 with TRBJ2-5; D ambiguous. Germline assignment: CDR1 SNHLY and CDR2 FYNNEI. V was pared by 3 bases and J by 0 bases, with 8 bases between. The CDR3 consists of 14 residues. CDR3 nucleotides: TGTGCCAGCAGTGAGGTTACAGACCAAGAGACCCAGTACTTC. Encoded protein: CASSEVTDQETQYF.

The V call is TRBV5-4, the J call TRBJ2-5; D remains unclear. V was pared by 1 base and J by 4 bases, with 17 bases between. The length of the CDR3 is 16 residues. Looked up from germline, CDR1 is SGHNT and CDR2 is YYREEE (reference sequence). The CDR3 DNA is TGTGCCAGCAGCTTGAGTATGGGCCCAGGTGGAGAGACCCAGTACTTC. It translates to CASSLSMGPGGETQYF.

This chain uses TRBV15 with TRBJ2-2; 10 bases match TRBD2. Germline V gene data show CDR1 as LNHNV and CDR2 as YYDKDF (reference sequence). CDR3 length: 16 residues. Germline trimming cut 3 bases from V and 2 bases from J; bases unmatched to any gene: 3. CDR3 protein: CATSSGTSANTGELFF. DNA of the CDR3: TGTGCCACCAGCAGCGGGACTAGCGCAAACACCGGGGAGCTGTTTTTT.